This T cell receptor beta chain was documented in a study of T cell repertoires in cytomegalovirus infection. Study-level background: Matching HLA type, along with CMV infection, was indicated by public TCR beta signatures.

Turning to this clonotype: The target antigen is unknown.

TCRdb ran MiXCR on the reads and lists one entry per CDR3 protein. The sample has about 680,000 distinct CDR3 sequences, roughly a quarter seen once. V shed 5 bases and J shed 0 bases, with 19 bases lying between them. CDR1 and CDR2 from the germline V gene are SGHTA and FQGNSA. The CDR3 is 18 residues long. Notes on the study in general: Identification of carriers of CMV plus the relevant HLA was achieved through cumulative public TCR beta family frequency. Clonotype analysis showed dominance of the ex vivo response by HLA-C-restricted CMV-specific TCR beta clonotypes.

The clonotype originates from a human donor in good health (CMV status not recorded). Some clones in this sample may be carry-over from other donors' samples. J is TRBJ1-4 and V is TRBV7-2; D possibly corresponds to TRBD1 (6 bases). Sequenced: CD8+ T cells from PBMCs. CDR3 nucleotides: TGTGCCAGCAGCCCTAGGACAGCCCCGGAGGCAACTAATGAAAAACTGTTTTTT. It yields the protein CASSPRTAPEATNEKLFF.